The TCR beta chain under discussion was sequenced for a study of response to subunit inactivated influenza vaccine. TCRdb processed the RT-PCR reads anew with MiXCR; each CDR3 protein has one entry. The sample yields 600,000 to 700,000 distinct CDR3 sequences, around 15% seen once. Overall study results and limits: The authors suggested that few new T cells are recruited per seasonal influenza vaccination.

This CDR3 contains 13 residues. Germline values: CDR1 SQVTM, CDR2 ANQGSEA. Trimming stripped 7 bases from V and 0 bases from J, with 12 bases between. A few counts support this clonotype. The antigen is undetermined. The chain has TRBV29-1 and TRBJ1-1; D uncertain. This TCR was sampled from a man aged 45-60 years who received an inactivated influenza vaccine. The source was PBMCs from blood, collected less than 15 days before vaccination. The CDR3 DNA reads as TGCAGCGCCGATCCGGCCGTGAACACTGAAGCTTTCTTT. This encodes CSADPAVNTEAFF. Full variable domain (rest looked up from reference TRBV29-1 and TRBJ1-1): SAVISQKPSRDICQRGTSLTIQCQVDSQVTMMFWYRQQPGQSLTLIATANQGSEATYESGFVIDKFPISRPNLTFSTLTVSNMSPEDSSIYLCSADPAVNTEAFFGQGTRLTVV.